The present T cell receptor (beta chain) was sequenced within a study of T cells in Graves' hyperthyroidism and ophthalmopathy. General study points: In validation, the model predicted ophthalmopathy. These predictions came a median about 6.5 months before onset.

Authors of the study amplified TCR beta CDR3 regions from RNA transcripts. The TCR CDR3 was amplified in a first-round RT-PCR using the HTBI primer set. TCRdb itself ran the multiplex PCR reads through MiXCR, one entry per CDR3 protein. Of hundreds of thousands of distinct CDR3 sequences listed, 12% to 15% were seen once; the top ten hold about 15%. The definition of stable Graves' hyperthyroidism was no ophthalmopathy progression within 18 months. The authors took PBMCs from over 8.5 ml fresh peripheral blood. The length of the CDR3 is 15 residues. V dropped 5 bases and J dropped 1 base, with 12 bases sitting between them. This clonotype has at least ten counts. The antigen is undetermined.

Sequenced input: blood. J is TRBJ2-1 and V is TRBV12-3 or TRBV12-4; D perhaps matches TRBD1 (5 bases). This clonotype was obtained from a woman between 35 and 50 years old with Graves' hyperthyroidism. CDR3 protein: CASSAGSESYNEQFF. CDR3 nucleotides: TGTGCCAGCAGTGCAGGGTCGGAGTCCTACAATGAGCAGTTCTTC.